This T cell receptor (beta chain) was documented in a study of blood T cell repertoires in COVID-19. Study overall: Donors in the United States, Italy and Spain gave samples during acute or convalescent COVID-19. T cells, B-cell-depleted T cells, or PBMCs provided the cDNA or gDNA that served as material.

Trimming left V 7 bases short and J 8 bases short, with 14 bases between. Germline CDR1 reads SQVTM; CDR2 reads ANQGSEA. The CDR3 consists of 11 residues. Authors' methods: Reference gene primer amplification gave nucleated cell count estimates. Clones were sequenced by immunoSEQ multiplex PCR, and TCRdb holds only the in-frame ones, with some missing. V, J and clone size reflect that table, while D and trimming were determined from the DNA. In the table there are around 280,000 clones, roughly 87% of which are singletons. This chain uses TRBV29-1 with TRBJ1-1; D gene uncertain. The clonotype comes from a woman in her forties or fifties who had recovered from COVID-19. The sequenced sample consisted of peripheral blood. CDR3 residues: CSAIEPREAFF. The CDR3 DNA follows: TGCAGCGCCATCGAACCTCGGGAAGCTTTCTTT.